The next 5 T cell receptor beta chains were all read from a single sample in a study of T cells in Graves' hyperthyroidism and ophthalmopathy. Regions amplified from RNA transcripts were the TCR beta CDR3 regions. When the TCR CDR3 underwent first-round RT-PCR, the HTBI primer set was used. TCRdb analysed the multiplex PCR reads with MiXCR anew, one entry per CDR3 protein. The table includes about 180,000 distinct CDR3 sequences, over 15% detected once. The sequenced sample was blood. The receptor set was obtained from a woman between 50 and 59 years old with Graves' hyperthyroidism.

This clonotype was found many times. The DNA for the CDR3 is TGTGCCAGCAGCCCGTGGACTGCTAATTACTCCTACAATGAGCAGTTCTTC. The encoded protein is CASSPWTANYSYNEQFF. V usage is TRBV11-2 and J usage is TRBJ2-1; possibly TRBD2 for D (5 bases). Trimming pared 5 bases from V and 0 bases from J, leaving 17 bases between. This CDR3 region has 17 residues. Germline assignment: CDR1 SGHAT and CDR2 FQNNGV.

This clonotype was counted ten times or more. The V gene is TRBV11-2, the J gene TRBJ2-3, with 14 positions matching TRBD2. CDR3 length: 17 amino acids. V was clipped by 5 bases and J by 2 bases; unmatched bases: 6. Germline lookup yields CDR1 SGHAT and CDR2 FQNNGV. CDR3 nucleotide sequence: TGTGCCAGCAGCCCCCGGACTAGCGGGGGGACCACAGATACGCAGTATTTT. Residues: CASSPRTSGGTTDTQYF.

This clonotype was seen at least ten times. The chain has TRBV6-5 and TRBJ2-3; D gene ambiguous. The CDR3 totals 15 residues. V gave up 2 bases and J gave up 3 bases, with 12 bases separating them. CDR1 is MNHEY and CDR2 is SVGAGI in the germline V gene. CDR3 residues: CASSYEAGVTDTQYF. The CDR3 DNA follows: TGTGCCAGCAGTTACGAGGCAGGTGTTACAGATACGCAGTATTTT.

The table lists this clonotype with many counts. This chain uses TRBV5-6 with TRBJ1-2; weak D call: TRBD1 (5 bases). Germline assignment: CDR1 SGHDT and CDR2 YYEEEE. The length of the CDR3 is 13 residues. V gave up 0 bases and J gave up 8 bases, with 11 bases separating them. The CDR3 DNA sequence: TGTGCCAGCAGCTTGGACAGGCCGCGGGGCTACACCTTC. The encoded protein is CASSLDRPRGYTF.

There are many counts of this clonotype. The chain uses TRBV28 and TRBJ1-6; D is unresolved. The CDR3 length is 16 residues. Germline-derived CDR1 and CDR2 are MDHEN and SYDVKM. V was pared by 3 bases and J by 0 bases, with 9 bases between. The CDR3 DNA reads as TGTGCCAGCAGTTTCGGAATAGACTCCTATAATTCACCCCTCCACTTT. It is translated as CASSFGIDSYNSPLHF.